This T cell receptor (beta chain) comes out of a study of human T cells and chemical hapten exposure. Study details: A roughly 2 cm by roughly 2 cm inner upper arm patch received 2% DPC for sensitization. Whole-study results and caveats: Higher patch test scores went with higher counts of PT1 expanded TCRs.

In its sample, this clonotype was seen many times. Its specificity is unknown. MiXCR was run by TCRdb on the RACE reads, yielding one entry per CDR3 protein. The sample consists of approximately 320,000 distinct CDR3 sequences, about 5.4% of them appearing once. Stated time point: pre-sensitization, week 0. Described treatment: therapeutic diphenylcyclopropenone sensitization with weekly scalp DPC. The study drew its donors from alopecia patients who were 18 to 70 years old and suitable for DPC. There are 15 residues in the CDR3. V lost 0 bases, J lost 7 bases, and 4 bases stayed unmatched. Per germline, CDR1 LNHNV and CDR2 YYDKDF (reference sequence).

This TCR came from a woman aged 18-30 years with alopecia areata. Some clones in this sample may be carry-over from other donors' samples. This rearrangement joins TRBV15 to TRBJ1-4; the match to TRBD1 covers 8 bases. The material sequenced was whole blood, taken in connection with sensitization to the hapten diphenylcyclopropenone (DPC). The CDR3 loop reads CATSRDQGAGEKLFF. In nucleotides, the CDR3 is TGTGCCACCAGCAGAGATCAGGGGGCGGGTGAAAAACTGTTTTTT.